The TCR beta chain described here comes from a study of siplizumab effects on memory and regulatory T cells. Trimming took off 3 bases at V and 3 bases at J, with 13 bases between the two ends. Germline V CDR1 and CDR2: SGHDT, YYEEEE. This CDR3 is built from 14 residues. As concerns this clone: Its antigen is still unknown.

Whole-study findings and limits: Suppressive capability of dividing Tregs from siplizumab cultures went unverified. Apparently key alloresponse contributors, naive T cells also seemed more diverse than memory cells. There were only a minor fraction of alloreactive clones that mapped to unstimulated subsets.

Assays examined about 100,000 TCR templates per sample. Produced via immunoSEQ multiplex PCR; TCRdb's table is partial and in-frame only. The table includes some 100,000 clones, over 85% detected once. The sequence was obtained from a human donor in good health. This chain connects TRBV5-6 to TRBJ2-7, with a tentative D call TRBD1 (6 bases). Sequenced input: CD8+ T cells sorted from blood. CDR3 amino acids: CASSSPTGIYEQYF. The CDR3 DNA reads TGTGCCAGCAGCTCGCCGACAGGAATCTACGAGCAGTACTTC.